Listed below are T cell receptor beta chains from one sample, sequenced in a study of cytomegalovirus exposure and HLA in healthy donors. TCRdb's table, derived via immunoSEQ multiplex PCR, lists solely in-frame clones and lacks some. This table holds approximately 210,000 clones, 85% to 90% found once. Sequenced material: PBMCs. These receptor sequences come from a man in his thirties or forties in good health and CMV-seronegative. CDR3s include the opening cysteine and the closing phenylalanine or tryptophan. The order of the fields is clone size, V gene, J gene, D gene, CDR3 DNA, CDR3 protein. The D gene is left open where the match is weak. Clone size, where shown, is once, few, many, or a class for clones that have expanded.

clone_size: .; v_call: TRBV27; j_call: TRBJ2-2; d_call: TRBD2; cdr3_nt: TGTGCCAGCAGTTTAGGGCTAGCGGGTTCAACCGGGGAGCTGTTTTTT; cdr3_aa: CASSLGLAGSTGELFF
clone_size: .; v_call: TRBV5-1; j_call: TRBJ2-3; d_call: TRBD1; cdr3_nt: TGCGCCAGCACTCCGGACAGGGCAGCAGATACGCAGTATTTT; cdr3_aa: CASTPDRAADTQYF
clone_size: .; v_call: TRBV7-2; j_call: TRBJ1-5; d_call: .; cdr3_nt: TGTGCCAGCGGGCAGGGTGCCAATCAGCCCCAGCATTTT; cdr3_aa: CASGQGANQPQHF
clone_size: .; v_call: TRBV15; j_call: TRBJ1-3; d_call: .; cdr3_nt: TGTGCCACCAGCAGAGATTCCCCAACAGCCTCTGGAAACACCATATATTTT; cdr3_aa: CATSRDSPTASGNTIYF
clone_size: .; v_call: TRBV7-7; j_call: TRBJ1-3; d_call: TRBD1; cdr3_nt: TGTGCTAGCAGCCCCGGGACAGGGGGCGGGTACACCATATATTTT; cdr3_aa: CASSPGTGGGYTIYF
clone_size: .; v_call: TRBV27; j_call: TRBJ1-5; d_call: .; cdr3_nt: TGTGCCAGCAGTTTCACGTTAGGGGATCAGCCCCAGCATTTT; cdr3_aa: CASSFTLGDQPQHF
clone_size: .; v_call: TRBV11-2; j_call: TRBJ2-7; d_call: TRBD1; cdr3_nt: TGTGCCAGCAGATACCGGGACAGGGGGCTCGAGCAGTACTTC; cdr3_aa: CASRYRDRGLEQYF
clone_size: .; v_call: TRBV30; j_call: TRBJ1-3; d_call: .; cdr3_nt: TGTGCCTGGACCGCGGGCTCTGGAAACACCATATATTTT; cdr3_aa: CAWTAGSGNTIYF
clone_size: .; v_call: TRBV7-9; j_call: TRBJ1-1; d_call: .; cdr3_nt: TGTGCCAGCAGCACGGTCTCCAACACTGAAGCTTTCTTT; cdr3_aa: CASSTVSNTEAFF
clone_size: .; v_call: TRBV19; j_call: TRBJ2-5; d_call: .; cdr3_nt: TGTGCCAGTAGTATAAACCTCGGCAGGGGACAAGAGACCCAGTACTTC; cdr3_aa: CASSINLGRGQETQYF
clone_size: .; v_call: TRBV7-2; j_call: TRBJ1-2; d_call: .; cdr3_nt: TGTGCCAGCAGCTTAGCGTCTCAGGGAACCAGCGCGTATGGCTACACCTTC; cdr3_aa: CASSLASQGTSAYGYTF
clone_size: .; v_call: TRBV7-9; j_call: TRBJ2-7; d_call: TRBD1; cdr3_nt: TGTGCCAGCAGCTTATCGTACGGGACAGGGCATTACGAGCAGTACTTC; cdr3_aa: CASSLSYGTGHYEQYF
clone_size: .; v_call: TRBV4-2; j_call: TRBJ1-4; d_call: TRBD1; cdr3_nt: TGTGCCAGCAGCCTCCAACAGACAGGGGCTAATGAAAAACTGTTTTTT; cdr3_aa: CASSLQQTGANEKLFF
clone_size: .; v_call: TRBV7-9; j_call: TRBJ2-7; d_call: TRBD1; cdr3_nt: TGTGCCAGCAGCGAACCCTTTGGGACAGGGTACTACGAGCAGTACTTC; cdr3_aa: CASSEPFGTGYYEQYF
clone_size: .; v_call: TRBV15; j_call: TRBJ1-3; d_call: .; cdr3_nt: TGTGCCACCAGCAGGCCTACAGGGCCCAGCTCTGGAAACACCATATATTTT; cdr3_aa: CATSRPTGPSSGNTIYF
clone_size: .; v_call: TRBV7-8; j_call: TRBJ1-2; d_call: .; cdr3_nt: TGTGCCAGCAGCTCGCAGGGGACAATCGGACTTGGCTACACCTTC; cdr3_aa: CASSSQGTIGLGYTF
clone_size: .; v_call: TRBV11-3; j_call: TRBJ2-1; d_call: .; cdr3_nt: TGTGCCAGCAGCTTAGGTGGCGGGATCAACTACAATGAGCAGTTCTTC; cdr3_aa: CASSLGGGINYNEQFF
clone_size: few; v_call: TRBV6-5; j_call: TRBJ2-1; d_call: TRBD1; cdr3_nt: TGTGCCAGCAGTTGGGACAGGGGGCTGAACAATGAGCAGTTCTTC; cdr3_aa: CASSWDRGLNNEQFF
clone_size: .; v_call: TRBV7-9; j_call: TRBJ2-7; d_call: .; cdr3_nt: TGTGCCAGCAGCTTAGGACAGTACTACGAGCAGTACTTC; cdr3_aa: CASSLGQYYEQYF
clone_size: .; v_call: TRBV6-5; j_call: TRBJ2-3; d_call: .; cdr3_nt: TGTGCCAGCAGTTTGGCGGGACCCTTGACAGATACGCAGTATTTT; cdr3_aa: CASSLAGPLTDTQYF
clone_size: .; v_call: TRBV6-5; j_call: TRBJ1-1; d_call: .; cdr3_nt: TGTGCCAGCAGTAGGCGGAAGGGAGTCACAGCTTTCTTT; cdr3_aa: CASSRRKGVTAFF
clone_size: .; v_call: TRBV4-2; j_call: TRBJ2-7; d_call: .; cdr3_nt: TGTGCCAGCAGCCGTCCGCCGTCGGCTAGGCAACGCGAGCAGTACTTC; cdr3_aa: CASSRPPSARQREQYF
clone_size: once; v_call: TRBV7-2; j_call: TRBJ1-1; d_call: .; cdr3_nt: TGTGCCAGCAGCCTGTGGGGGGGGGACAACACTGAAGCTTTCTTT; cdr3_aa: CASSLWGGDNTEAFF
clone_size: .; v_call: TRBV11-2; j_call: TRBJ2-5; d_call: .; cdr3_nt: TGTGCCAGCAGCTTAGATGGGCAGAACCAAGAGACCCAGTACTTC; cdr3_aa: CASSLDGQNQETQYF
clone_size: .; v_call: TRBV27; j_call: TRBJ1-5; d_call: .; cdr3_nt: TGTGCCAGCAGTGAGGGGGTAAGCAATCAGCCCCAGCATTTT; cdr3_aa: CASSEGVSNQPQHF
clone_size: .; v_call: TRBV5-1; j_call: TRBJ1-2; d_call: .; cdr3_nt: TGCGCCAGCAGCACGGACACCCATGGCTACACCTTC; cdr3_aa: CASSTDTHGYTF
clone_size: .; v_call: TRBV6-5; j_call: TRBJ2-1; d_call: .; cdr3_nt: TGTGCCAGCAGTTACCGGCTAGATTCGCATGAGCAGTTCTTC; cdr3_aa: CASSYRLDSHEQFF
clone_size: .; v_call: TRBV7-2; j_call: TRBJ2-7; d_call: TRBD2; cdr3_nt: TGTGCCAGCAGCTTTCGGACTAGCCCAACTTCCGAGCAGTACTTC; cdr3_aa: CASSFRTSPTSEQYF
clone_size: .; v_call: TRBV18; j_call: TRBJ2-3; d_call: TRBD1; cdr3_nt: TGTGCCAGCTCCCCCGCCGGGACAGGGGGCACAGATACGCAGTATTTT; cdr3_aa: CASSPAGTGGTDTQYF
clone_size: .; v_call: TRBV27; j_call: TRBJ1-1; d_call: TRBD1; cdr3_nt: TGTGCCAGCAGTCAACAGGGGACTGAAGCTTTCTTT; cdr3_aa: CASSQQGTEAFF
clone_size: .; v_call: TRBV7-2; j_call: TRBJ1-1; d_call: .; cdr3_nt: TGTGCCAGCAAAAGGGGGGGCACTGTGAACACTGAAGCTTTCTTT; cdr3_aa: CASKRGGTVNTEAFF
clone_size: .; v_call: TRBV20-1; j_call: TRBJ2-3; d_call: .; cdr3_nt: TGCAGTGCTAGCGTGAGGGCGCAGTATTTT; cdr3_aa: CSASVRAQYF
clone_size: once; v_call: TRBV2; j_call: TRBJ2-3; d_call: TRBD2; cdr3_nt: TGTGCCAGCACTGCGCGTGGGGGGGGCACAGATACGCAGTATTTT; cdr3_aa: CASTARGGGTDTQYF
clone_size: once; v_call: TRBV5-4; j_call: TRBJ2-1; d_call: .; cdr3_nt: TGTGCCAGCAGCTTGGCCTCGGGGAGAATAACCGGGGATGAGCAGTTCTTC; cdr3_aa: CASSLASGRITGDEQFF
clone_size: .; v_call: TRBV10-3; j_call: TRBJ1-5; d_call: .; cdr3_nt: TGTGCCATCAGTCCTCAGGAAAGCAATCAGCCCCAGCATTTT; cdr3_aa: CAISPQESNQPQHF
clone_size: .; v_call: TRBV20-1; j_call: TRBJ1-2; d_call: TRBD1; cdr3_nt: TGCAGTGCTAGGGAGGGACAGGTCTACACCTTC; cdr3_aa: CSAREGQVYTF
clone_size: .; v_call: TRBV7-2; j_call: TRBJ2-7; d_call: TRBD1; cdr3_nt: TGTGCCAGCAGCTTGGACGGGACAGACGTGTACGAGCAGTACTTC; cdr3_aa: CASSLDGTDVYEQYF
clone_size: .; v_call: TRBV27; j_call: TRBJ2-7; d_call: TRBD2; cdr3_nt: TGTGCCAGCAGTCACGGGACTAGCGGGAGGAGCTCCTACGAGCAGTACTTC; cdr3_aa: CASSHGTSGRSSYEQYF
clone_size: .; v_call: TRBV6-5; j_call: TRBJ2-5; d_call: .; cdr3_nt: TGTGCCAGCAGACGAGCGGGCGTAGGAGAGACCCAGTACTTC; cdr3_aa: CASRRAGVGETQYF
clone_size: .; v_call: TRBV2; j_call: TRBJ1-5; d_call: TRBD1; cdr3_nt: TGTGCCAGCAGACTGGACAGGGGGTGGCAGCCCCAGCATTTT; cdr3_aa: CASRLDRGWQPQHF
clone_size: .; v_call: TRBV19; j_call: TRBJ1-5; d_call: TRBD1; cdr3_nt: TGTGCCAGTAGTCGGACAGGGGAAAATCAGCCCCAGCATTTT; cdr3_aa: CASSRTGENQPQHF
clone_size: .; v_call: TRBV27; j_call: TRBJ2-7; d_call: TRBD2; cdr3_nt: TGTGCCAGCAGTTTATTAGCGACTAGCGGGGCCTACGAGCAGTACTTC; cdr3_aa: CASSLLATSGAYEQYF
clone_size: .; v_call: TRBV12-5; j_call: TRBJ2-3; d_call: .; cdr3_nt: TGTGCTAGTGGTCAGCGACGGATCGCCATGGAAGATACGCAGTATTTT; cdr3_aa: CASGQRRIAMEDTQYF
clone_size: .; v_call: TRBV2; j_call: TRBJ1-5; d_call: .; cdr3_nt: TGTGCCAGCAGTCCCGAGGCAGGGCGGTTTAATCAGCCCCAGCATTTT; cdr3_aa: CASSPEAGRFNQPQHF
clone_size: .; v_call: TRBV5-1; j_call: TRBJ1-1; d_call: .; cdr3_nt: TGCGCCAGCAGCTTGGCCGCAGAGGGCACTGAAGCTTTCTTT; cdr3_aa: CASSLAAEGTEAFF
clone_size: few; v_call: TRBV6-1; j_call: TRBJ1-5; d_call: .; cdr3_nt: TGTGCCAGCAGTGGAGGGATTGAGGGCAATCAGCCCCAGCATTTT; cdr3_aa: CASSGGIEGNQPQHF
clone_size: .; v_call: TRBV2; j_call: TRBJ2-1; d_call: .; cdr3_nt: TGTGCCAGCAGTCAATATGGACAGCTTGTCTACAATGAGCAGTTCTTC; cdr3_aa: CASSQYGQLVYNEQFF
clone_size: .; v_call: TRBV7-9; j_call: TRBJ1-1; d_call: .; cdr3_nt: TGTTCCAGCAGCCTGCCCCTCCCGGGGACTGAAGCTTTCTTT; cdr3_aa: CSSSLPLPGTEAFF
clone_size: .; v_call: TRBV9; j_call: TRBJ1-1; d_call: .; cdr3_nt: TGTGCCAGCAGCGTAGACCCCTCGGGGAGCACTGAAGCTTTCTTT; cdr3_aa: CASSVDPSGSTEAFF
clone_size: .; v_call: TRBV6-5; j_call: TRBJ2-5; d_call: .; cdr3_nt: TGTGCCAGCAGTTTCCGACAGGAGACCCAGTACTTC; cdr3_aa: CASSFRQETQYF
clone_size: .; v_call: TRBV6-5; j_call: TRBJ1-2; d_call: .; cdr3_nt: TGTGCCAGCAGTTACTCTGGCGGTCGCGGCTACACCTTC; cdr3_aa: CASSYSGGRGYTF
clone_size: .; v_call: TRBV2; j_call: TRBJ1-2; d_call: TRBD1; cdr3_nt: TGTGCCAGCAGGCAGGGACAGGGTGGCTATGGCTACACCTTC; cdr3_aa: CASRQGQGGYGYTF
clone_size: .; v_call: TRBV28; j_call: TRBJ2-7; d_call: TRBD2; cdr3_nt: TGTGCCAGCAGTCCTTTCGGGACTAACGAGCAGTACTTC; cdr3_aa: CASSPFGTNEQYF
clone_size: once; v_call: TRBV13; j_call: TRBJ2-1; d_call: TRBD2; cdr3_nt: TGTGCCAGCAGCTTAGGATGGGCTAGCGGGGGTTACAATGAGCAGTTCTTC; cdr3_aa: CASSLGWASGGYNEQFF
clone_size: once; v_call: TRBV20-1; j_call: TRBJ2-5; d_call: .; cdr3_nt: TGCAGTGCTAACTTCAAAGAGACCCAGTACTTC; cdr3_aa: CSANFKETQYF
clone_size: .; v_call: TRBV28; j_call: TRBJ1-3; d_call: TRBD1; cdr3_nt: TGTGCCAGCAGTTATCTCACAGGGGGTAGAGGAAACACCATATATTTT; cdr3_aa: CASSYLTGGRGNTIYF
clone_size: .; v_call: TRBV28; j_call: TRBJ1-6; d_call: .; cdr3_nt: TGTGCCAGCAGTATACAGGGTTGGGATTCACCCCTCCACTTT; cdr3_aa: CASSIQGWDSPLHF
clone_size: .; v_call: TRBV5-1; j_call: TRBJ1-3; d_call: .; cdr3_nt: TGCGCCAGCAGCTTGGGGTCACACGACTCTGGAAACACCATATATTTT; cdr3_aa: CASSLGSHDSGNTIYF
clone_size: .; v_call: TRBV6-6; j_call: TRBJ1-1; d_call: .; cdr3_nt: TGTGCCAGCATCAAACTACAGGGACGGATGAACACTGAAGCTTTCTTT; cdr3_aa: CASIKLQGRMNTEAFF
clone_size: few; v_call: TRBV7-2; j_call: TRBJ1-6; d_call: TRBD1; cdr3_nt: TGTGCCAGCACCCCAGTGGGGACAGAGATAAATTCACCCCTCCACTTT; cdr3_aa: CASTPVGTEINSPLHF